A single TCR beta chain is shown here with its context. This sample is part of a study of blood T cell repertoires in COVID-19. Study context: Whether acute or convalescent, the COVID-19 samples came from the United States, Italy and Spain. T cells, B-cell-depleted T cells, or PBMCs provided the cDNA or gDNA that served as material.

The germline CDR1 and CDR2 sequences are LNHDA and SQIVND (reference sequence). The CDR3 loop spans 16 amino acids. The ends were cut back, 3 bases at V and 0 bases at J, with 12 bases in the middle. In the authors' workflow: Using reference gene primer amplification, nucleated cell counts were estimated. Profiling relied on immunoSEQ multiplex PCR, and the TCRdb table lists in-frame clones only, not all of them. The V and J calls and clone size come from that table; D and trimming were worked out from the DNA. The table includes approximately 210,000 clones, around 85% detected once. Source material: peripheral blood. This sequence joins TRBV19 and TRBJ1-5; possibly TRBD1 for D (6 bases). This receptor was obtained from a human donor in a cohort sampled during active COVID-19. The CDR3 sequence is CASSIGGAYSNQPQHF. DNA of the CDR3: TGTGCCAGTAGTATCGGGGGGGCCTATAGCAATCAGCCCCAGCATTTT.